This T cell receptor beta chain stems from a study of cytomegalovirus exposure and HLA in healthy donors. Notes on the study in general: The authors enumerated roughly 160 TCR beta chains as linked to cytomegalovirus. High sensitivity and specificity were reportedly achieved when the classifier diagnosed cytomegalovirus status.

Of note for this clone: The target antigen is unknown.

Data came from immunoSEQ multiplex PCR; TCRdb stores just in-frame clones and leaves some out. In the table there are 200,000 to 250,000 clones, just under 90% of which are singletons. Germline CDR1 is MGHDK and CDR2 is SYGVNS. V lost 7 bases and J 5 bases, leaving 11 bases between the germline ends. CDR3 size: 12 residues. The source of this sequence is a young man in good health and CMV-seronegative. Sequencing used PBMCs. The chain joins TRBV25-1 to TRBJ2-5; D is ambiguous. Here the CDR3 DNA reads TGTGCCAGCATGGGCCCGGCGGAGACCCAGTACTTC. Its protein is CASMGPAETQYF.